This T cell receptor beta chain was identified during a study of blood T cells in healthy people across ages. With a J-beta primer mix and a sample-barcoded 5' primer, a second PCR ran roughly 6 to 11 cycles. MiXCR, run by TCRdb on the 5' RACE reads, gives a single entry per CDR3 protein. The table records under 1,000,000 distinct CDR3 sequences, around half of them present only once. The CDR3 consists of 16 residues. The ends lost 2 bases at V and 0 bases at J; junction bases unmatched: 4. The sequencing sample was made of blood. The rearrangement uses TRBV12-3 or TRBV12-4 and TRBJ2-4; 7 positions agree with TRBD2. This clonotype was sampled from an older man in good health. The CDR3 DNA is TGTGCCAGCAGTTTACTAGCGGCCCTAGCCAAAAACATTCAGTACTTC. This translates into CASSLLAALAKNIQYF.